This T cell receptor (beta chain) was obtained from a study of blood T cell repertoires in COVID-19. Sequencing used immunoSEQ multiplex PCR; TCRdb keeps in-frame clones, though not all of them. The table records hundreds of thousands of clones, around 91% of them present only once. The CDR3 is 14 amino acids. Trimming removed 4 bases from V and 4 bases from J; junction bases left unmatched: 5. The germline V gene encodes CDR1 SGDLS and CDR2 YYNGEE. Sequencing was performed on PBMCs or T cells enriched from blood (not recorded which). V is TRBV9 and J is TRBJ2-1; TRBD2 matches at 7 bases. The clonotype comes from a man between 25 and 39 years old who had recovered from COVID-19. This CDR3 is CASSSSGPYNEQFF. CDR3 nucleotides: TGTGCCAGCAGCTCTAGCGGACCTTACAATGAGCAGTTCTTC.